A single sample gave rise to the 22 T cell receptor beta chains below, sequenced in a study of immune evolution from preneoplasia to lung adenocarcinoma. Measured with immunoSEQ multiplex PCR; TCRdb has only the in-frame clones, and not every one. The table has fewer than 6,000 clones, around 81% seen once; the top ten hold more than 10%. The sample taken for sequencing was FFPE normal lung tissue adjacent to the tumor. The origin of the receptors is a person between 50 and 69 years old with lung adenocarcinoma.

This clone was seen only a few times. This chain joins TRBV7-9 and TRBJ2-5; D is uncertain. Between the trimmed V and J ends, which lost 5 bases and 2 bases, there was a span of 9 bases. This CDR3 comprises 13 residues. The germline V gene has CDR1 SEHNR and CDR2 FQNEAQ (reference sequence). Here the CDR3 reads CASSDQVQETQYF. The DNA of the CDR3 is TGTGCCAGCAGCGACCAGGTACAAGAGACCCAGTACTTC. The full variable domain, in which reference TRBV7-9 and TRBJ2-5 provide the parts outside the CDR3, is DTGVSQNPRHKITKRGQNVTFRCDPISEHNRLYWYRQTLGQGPEFLTYFQNEAQLEKSRLLSDRFSAERPKGSFSTLEIQRTEQGDSAMYLCASSDQVQETQYFGPGTRLLVL.

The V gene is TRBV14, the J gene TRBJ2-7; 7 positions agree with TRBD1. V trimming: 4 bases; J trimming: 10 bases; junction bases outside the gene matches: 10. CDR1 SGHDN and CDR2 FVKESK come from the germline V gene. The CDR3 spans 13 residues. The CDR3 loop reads CASSLPGRGLQYF. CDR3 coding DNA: TGTGCCAGCAGCCTCCCCGGAAGGGGGCTTCAGTACTTC.

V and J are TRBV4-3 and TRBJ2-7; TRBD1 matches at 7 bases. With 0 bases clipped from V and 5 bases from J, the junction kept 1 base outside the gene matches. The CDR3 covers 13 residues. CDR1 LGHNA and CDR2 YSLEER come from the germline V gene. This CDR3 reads CASSQETGDEQYF. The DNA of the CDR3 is TGCGCCAGCAGCCAAGAAACAGGGGACGAGCAGTACTTC.

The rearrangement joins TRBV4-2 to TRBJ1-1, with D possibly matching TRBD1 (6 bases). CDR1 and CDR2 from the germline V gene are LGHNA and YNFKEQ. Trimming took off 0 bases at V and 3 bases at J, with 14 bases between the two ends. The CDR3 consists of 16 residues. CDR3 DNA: TGTGCCAGCAGCCAAGATGGAGGGGGTGCTGACACTGAAGCTTTCTTT. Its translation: CASSQDGGGADTEAFF.

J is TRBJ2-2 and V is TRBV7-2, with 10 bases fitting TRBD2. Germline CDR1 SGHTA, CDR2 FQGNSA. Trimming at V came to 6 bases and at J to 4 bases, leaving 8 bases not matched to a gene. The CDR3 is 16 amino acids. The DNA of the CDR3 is TGTGCCAGCAGATCAGCGGGGGGGCCGTCCACCGGGGAGCTGTTTTTT. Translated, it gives CASRSAGGPSTGELFF.

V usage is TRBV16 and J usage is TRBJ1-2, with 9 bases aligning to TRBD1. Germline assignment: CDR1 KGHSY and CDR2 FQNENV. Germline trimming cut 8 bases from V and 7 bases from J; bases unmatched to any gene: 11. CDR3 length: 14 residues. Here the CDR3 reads CASCQDRGLAGYTF. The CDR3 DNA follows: TGTGCCAGCTGTCAGGACAGGGGTCTGGCTGGCTACACCTTC.

Here the CDR3 reads CATSSRRGQMNQPQHF. As DNA, the CDR3 is TGTGCCACCAGCTCCCGGAGGGGACAGATGAATCAGCCCCAGCATTTT. The V gene is TRBV15, the J gene TRBJ1-5; 7 bases map to TRBD1. Trimming removed 5 bases from V and 4 bases from J; junction bases left unmatched: 11. Germline V CDR1 and CDR2: LNHNV, YYDKDF (reference sequence). The CDR3 spans 16 residues. Full variable domain (missing parts from reference TRBV15 and TRBJ1-5): DAMVIQNPRYQVTQFGKPVTLSCSQTLNHNVMYWYQQKSSQAPKLLFHYYDKDFNNEADTPDNFQSRRPNTSFCFLDIRSPGLGDTAMYLCATSSRRGQMNQPQHFGDGTRLSIL.

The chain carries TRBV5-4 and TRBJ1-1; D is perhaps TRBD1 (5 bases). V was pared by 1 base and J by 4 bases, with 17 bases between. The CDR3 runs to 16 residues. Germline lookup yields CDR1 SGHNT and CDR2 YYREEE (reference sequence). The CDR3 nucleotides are TGTGCCAGCAGCTTGAGGGACCCCACCCCCACCACTGAAGCTTTCTTT. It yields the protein CASSLRDPTPTTEAFF.

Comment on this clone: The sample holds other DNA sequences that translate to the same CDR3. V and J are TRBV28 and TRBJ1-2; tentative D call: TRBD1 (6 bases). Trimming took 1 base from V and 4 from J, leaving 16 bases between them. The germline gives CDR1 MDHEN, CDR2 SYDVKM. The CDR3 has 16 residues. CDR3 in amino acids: CASSLSEGGGSYGYTF. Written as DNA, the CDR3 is TGTGCCAGCAGTTTATCAGAAGGGGGGGGGTCCTATGGCTACACCTTC.

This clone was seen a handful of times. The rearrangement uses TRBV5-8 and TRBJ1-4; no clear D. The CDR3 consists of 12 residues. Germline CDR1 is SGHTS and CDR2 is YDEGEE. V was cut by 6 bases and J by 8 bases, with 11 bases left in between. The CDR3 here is CASKSPAEKLFF. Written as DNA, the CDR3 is TGTGCCAGCAAATCCCCGGCCGAAAAACTGTTTTTT.

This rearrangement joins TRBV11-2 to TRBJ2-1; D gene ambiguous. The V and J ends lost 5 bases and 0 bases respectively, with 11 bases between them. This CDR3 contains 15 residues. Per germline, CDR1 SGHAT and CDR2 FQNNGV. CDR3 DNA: TGTGCCAGCAGCGGTGTACTGAGCTCCTACAATGAGCAGTTCTTC. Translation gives CASSGVLSSYNEQFF.

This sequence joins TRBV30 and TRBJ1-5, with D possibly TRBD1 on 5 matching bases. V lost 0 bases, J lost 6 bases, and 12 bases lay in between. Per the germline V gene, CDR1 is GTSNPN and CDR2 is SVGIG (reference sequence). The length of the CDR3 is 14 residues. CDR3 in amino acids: CAWSVRGVAQPQHF. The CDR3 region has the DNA TGTGCCTGGAGTGTACGGGGGGTCGCTCAGCCCCAGCATTTT. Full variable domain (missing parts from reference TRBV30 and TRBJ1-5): SQTIHQWPATLVQPVGSPLSLECTVEGTSNPNLYWYRQAAGRGLQLLFYSVGIGQISSEVPQNLSASRPQDRQFILSSKKLLLSDSGFYLCAWSVRGVAQPQHFGDGTRLSIL.

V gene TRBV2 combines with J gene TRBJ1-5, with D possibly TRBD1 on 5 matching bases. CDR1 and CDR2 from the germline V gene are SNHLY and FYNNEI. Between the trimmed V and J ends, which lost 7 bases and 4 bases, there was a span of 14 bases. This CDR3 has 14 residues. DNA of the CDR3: TGTGCCAGCAACCCGACAGTCGTTAATCAGCCCCAGCATTTT. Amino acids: CASNPTVVNQPQHF.

CDR3 bases: TGCGCCAGCAGCCAAGCTGAGGGATATGGCTACACCTTC. It codes for CASSQAEGYGYTF. The V call is TRBV4-3, the J call TRBJ1-2; D uncertain. Germline CDR1 LGHNA, CDR2 YSLEER. The CDR3 covers 13 residues. V was pared by 1 base and J by 5 bases, with 8 bases between.

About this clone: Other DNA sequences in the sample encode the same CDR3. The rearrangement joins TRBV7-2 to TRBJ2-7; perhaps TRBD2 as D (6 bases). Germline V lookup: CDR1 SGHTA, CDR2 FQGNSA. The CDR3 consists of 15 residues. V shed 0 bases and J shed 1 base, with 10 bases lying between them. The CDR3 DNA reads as TGTGCCAGCAGCTTAGCCCCTAGCGAGTCCTACGAGCAGTACTTC. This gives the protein CASSLAPSESYEQYF.

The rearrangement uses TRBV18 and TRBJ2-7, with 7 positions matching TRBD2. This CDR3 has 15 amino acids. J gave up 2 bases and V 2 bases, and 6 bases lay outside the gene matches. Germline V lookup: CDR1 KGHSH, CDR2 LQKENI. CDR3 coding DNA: TGTGCCAGCTCACCAGGTAGCGGGCGTACCTACGAGCAGTACTTC. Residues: CASSPGSGRTYEQYF.

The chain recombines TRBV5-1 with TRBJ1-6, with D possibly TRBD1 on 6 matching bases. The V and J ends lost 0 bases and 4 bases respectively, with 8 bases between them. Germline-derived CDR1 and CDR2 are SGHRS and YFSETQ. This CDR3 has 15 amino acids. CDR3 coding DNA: TGCGCCAGCAGCTTGGAGGACAGTTATAATTCACCCCTCCACTTT. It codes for CASSLEDSYNSPLHF.

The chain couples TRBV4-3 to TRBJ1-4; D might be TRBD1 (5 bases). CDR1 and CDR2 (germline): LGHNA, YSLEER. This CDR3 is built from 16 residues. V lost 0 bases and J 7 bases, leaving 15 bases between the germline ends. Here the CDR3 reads CASSQDRGVRVEKLFF. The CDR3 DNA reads TGCGCCAGCAGCCAAGATCGGGGGGTTCGGGTTGAAAAACTGTTTTTT.

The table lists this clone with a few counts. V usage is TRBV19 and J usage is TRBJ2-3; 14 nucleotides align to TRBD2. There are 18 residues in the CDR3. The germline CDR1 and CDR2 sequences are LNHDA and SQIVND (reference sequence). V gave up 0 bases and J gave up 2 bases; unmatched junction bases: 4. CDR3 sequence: CASSIDGTSGGLTDTQYF. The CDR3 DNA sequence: TGTGCCAGTAGTATAGATGGGACTAGCGGGGGCCTCACAGATACGCAGTATTTT.

CDR3 protein: CASSLRGAQGADRQETQYF. CDR3 DNA: TGTGCCAGCAGCTTACGGGGGGCCCAGGGGGCGGACCGCCAAGAGACCCAGTACTTC. This chain joins TRBV11-2 and TRBJ2-5, with D possibly being TRBD1 (8 bases). Germline V gives CDR1 SGHAT, CDR2 FQNNGV. V was trimmed by 2 bases and J by 1 base, leaving 23 bases between them. The CDR3 covers 19 residues.

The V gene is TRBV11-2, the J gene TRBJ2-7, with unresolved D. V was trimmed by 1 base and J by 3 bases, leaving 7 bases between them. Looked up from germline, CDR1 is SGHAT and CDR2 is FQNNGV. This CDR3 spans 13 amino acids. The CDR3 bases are TGTGCCAGCAGCTTAGTACCGGTCTACGAGCAGTACTTC. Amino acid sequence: CASSLVPVYEQYF.

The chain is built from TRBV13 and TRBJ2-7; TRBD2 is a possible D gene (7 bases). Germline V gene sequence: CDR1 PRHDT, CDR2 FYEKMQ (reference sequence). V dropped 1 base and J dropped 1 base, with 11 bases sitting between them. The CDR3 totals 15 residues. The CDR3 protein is CASSLAGGPSYEQYF. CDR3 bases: TGTGCCAGCAGCTTAGCGGGGGGCCCTTCCTACGAGCAGTACTTC.